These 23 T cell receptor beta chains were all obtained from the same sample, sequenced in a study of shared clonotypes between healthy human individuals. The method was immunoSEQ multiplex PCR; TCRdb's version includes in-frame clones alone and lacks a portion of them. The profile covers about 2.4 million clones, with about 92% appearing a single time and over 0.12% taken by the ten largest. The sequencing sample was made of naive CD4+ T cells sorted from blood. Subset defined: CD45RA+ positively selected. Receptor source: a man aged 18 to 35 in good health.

The CDR3 region is CASSERGRETSTDTQYF. The CDR3 DNA follows: TGTGCCAGCAGCGAGAGGGGTAGGGAAACTAGCACAGATACGCAGTATTTT. V and J are TRBV9 and TRBJ2-3; D tentatively reads TRBD1 or TRBD2 (5 bases each). The germline V gene has CDR1 SGDLS and CDR2 YYNGEE. The CDR3 covers 17 residues. V was pared by 3 bases and J by 0 bases, with 17 bases between.

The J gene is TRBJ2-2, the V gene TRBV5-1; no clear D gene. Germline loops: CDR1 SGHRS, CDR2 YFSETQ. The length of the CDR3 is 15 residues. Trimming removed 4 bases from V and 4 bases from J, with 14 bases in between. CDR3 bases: TGCGCCAGCAGCGAGACCACTACGTCCACCGGGGAGCTGTTTTTT. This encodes CASSETTTSTGELFF.

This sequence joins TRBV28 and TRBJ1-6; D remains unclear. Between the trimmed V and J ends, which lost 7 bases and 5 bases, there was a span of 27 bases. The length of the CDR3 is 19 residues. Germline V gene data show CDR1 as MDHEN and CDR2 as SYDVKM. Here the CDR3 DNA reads TGTGCCAGCACCTACCAAGCCCGCCCGGCAGGTCCCAATAATTCACCCCTCCACTTT. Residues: CASTYQARPAGPNNSPLHF.

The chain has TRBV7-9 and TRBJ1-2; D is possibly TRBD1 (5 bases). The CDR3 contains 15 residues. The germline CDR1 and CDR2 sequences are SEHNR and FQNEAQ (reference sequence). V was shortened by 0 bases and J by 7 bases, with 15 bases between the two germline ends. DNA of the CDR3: TGTGCCAGCAGCTTAGCGGGGGGACGGCCACCTGGCTACACCTTC. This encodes CASSLAGGRPPGYTF.

DNA of the CDR3: TGTGCCAGCAGGGGGGAGGGACCAAAAGAGACCCAGTACTTC. Residues: CASRGEGPKETQYF. The chain joins TRBV2 to TRBJ2-5, with 7 bases that match TRBD2. The germline gives CDR1 SNHLY, CDR2 FYNNEI. The V gene end was trimmed by 6 bases and the J gene end by 3 bases; junction bases not matched to a gene: 7. This CDR3 spans 14 amino acids.

The CDR3 sequence: CASSYVSAPDTEAFF. The CDR3 bases are TGTGCCAGCAGTTACGTCTCGGCGCCGGACACTGAAGCTTTCTTT. This chain joins TRBV6-5 and TRBJ1-1; unclear D gene. Germline-derived CDR1 and CDR2 are MNHEY and SVGAGI. V was clipped by 2 bases and J by 3 bases, with 13 bases between them. CDR3 size: 15 residues.

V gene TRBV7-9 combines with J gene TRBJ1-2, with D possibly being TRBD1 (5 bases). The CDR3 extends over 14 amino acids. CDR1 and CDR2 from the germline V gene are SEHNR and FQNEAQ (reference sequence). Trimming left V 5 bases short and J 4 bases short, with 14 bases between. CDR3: CASSRDGNFYGYTF. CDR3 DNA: TGTGCCAGCAGCCGGGACGGAAACTTCTATGGCTACACCTTC.

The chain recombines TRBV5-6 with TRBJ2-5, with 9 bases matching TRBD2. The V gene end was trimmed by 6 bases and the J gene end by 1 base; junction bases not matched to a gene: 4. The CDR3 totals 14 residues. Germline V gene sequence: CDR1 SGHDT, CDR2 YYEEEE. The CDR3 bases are TGTGCCAGCACTAGAGCGGGGGGCCAAGAGACCCAGTACTTC. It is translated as CASTRAGGQETQYF.

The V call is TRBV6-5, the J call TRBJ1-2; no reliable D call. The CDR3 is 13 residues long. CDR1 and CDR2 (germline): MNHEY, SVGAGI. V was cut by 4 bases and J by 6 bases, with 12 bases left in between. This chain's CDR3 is CASSLGLGNGYTF. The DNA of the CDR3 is TGTGCCAGCAGTTTAGGGTTGGGGAATGGCTACACCTTC.

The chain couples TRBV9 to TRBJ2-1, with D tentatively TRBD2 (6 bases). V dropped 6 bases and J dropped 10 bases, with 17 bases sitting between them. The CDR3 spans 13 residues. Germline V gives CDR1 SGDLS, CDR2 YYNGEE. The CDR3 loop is CASKPGVLGEQFF. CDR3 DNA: TGTGCCAGCAAACCGGGAGTCCTTGGGGAGCAGTTCTTC.

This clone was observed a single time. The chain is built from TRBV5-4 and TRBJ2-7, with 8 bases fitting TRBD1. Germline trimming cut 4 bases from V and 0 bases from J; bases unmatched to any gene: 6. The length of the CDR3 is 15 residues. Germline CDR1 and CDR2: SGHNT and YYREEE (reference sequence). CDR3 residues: CASSIDRGNSYEQYF. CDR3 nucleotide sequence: TGTGCCAGCAGCATAGACAGGGGAAACTCCTACGAGCAGTACTTC.

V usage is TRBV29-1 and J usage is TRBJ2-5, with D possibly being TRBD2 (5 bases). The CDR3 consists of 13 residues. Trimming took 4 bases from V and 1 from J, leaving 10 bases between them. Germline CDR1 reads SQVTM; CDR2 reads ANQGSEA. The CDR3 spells CSVGLDSQETQYF. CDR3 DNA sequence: TGCAGCGTTGGGTTGGACTCCCAAGAGACCCAGTACTTC. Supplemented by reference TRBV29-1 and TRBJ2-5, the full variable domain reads SAVISQKPSRDICQRGTSLTIQCQVDSQVTMMFWYRQQPGQSLTLIATANQGSEATYESGFVIDKFPISRPNLTFSTLTVSNMSPEDSSIYLCSVGLDSQETQYFGPGTRLLVL.

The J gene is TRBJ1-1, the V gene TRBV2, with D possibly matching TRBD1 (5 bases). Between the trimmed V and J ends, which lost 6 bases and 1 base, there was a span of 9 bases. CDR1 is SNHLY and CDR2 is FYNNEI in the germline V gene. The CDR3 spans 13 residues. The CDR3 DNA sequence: TGTGCCAGCAGCTATCAGGGGAACACTGAAGCTTTCTTT. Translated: CASSYQGNTEAFF.

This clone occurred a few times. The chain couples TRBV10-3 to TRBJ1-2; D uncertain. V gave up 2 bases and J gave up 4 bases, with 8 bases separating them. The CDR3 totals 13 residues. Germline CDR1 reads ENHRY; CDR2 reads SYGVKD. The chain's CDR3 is CAISERSFYGYTF. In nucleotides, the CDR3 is TGTGCCATCAGTGAGCGCAGCTTCTATGGCTACACCTTC.

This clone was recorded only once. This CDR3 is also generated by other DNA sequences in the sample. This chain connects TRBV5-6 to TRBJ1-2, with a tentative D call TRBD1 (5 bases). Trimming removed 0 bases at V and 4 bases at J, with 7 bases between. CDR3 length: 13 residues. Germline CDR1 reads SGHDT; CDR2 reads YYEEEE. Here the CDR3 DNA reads TGTGCCAGCAGCTTGGGGGACGGCTATGGCTACACCTTC. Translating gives CASSLGDGYGYTF. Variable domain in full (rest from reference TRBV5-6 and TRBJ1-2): DAGVTQSPTHLIKTRGQQVTLRCSPKSGHDTVSWYQQALGQGPQFIFQYYEEEERQRGNFPDRFSGHQFPNYSSELNVNALLLGDSALYLCASSLGDGYGYTFGSGTRLTVV.

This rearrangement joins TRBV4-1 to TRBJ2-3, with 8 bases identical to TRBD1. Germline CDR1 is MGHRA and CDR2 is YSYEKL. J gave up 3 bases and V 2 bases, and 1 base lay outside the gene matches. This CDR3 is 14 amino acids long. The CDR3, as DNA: TGCGCCAGCAGCCAAACAGGGGGGACAGATACGCAGTATTTT. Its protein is CASSQTGGTDTQYF.

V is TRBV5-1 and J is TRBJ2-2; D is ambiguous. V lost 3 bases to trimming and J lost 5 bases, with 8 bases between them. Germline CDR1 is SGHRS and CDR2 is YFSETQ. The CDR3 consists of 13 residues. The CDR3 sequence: CASSWERTGELFF. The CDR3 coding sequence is TGCGCCAGCAGCTGGGAAAGAACCGGGGAGCTGTTTTTT.

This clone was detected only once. CDR3 DNA sequence: TGTGCCATCAGCCGGGCGACAGGAATGTCCTACGAGCAGTACTTC. Its protein product is CAISRATGMSYEQYF. The chain links TRBV10-3 to TRBJ2-7; weak D call: TRBD1 (6 bases). The V gene's germline CDR1 is ENHRY and CDR2 SYGVKD. This CDR3 spans 15 amino acids. Trimming removed 6 bases at V and 1 base at J, with 16 bases between.

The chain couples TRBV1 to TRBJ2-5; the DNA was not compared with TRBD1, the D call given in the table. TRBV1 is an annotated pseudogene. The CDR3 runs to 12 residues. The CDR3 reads CTSSQEGLSQYF. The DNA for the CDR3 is TGCACCAGCAGCCAAGAGGGGCTATCTCAGTACTTC.

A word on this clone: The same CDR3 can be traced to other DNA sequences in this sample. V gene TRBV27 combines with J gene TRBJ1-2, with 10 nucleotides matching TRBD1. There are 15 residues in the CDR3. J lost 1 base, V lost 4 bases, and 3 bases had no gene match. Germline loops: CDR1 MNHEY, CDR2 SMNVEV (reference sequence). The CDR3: CASSSRDRGNYGYTF. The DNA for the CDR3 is TGTGCCAGCAGTTCACGGGACAGGGGTAACTATGGCTACACCTTC.

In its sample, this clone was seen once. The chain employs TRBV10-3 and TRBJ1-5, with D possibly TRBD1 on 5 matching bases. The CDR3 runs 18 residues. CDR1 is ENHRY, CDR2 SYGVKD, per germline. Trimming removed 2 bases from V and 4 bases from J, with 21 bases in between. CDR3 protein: CAISEPSLSPQGNQPQHF. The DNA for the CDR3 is TGTGCCATCAGTGAGCCCTCCCTTAGTCCGCAGGGAAATCAGCCCCAGCATTTT.

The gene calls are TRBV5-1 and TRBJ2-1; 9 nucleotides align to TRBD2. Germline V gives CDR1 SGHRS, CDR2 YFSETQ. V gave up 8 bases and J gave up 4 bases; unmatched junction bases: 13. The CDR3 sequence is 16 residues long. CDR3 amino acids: CARQPSASGVYNEQFF. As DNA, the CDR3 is TGCGCCAGGCAGCCGAGTGCTAGCGGGGTTTACAATGAGCAGTTCTTC.

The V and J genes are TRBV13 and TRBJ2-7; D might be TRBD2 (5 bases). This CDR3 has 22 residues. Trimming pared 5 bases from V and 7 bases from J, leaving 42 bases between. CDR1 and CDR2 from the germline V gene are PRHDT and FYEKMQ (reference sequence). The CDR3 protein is CASSTRRTGSFPGRASLGEQYF. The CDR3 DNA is TGTGCCAGCAGCACACGTCGCACGGGCAGTTTTCCTGGGCGGGCATCCTTGGGGGAGCAGTACTTC.